Below, 5 T cell receptor beta chains from the same sample are listed, as sequenced in a study of low-dose radiotherapy and immunotherapy resistance in tumors. Both TCRalpha and TCRbeta chains were reverse transcribed with V-gene-specific primers. TCRs were put through approximately 20 PCR cycles of amplification with Phusion. A constant-region primer and the V-primer adapter served as the primer pair. A single record per CDR3 protein comes from TCRdb applying MiXCR to the reads. The sample contains about 7,900 distinct CDR3 sequences, roughly 57% of which appear only once. The receptors shown here come from a human donor with advanced metastatic prostate, ovarian, gallbladder or colorectal cancer (not recorded which). This table probably holds off-target reads from a library built for another chain.

This clonotype occurred a few times. J is TRBJ2-5 and V is TRBV19; TRBD1 might be the D (6 bases). In germline, CDR1 is LNHDA, CDR2 SQIVND (reference sequence). The CDR3 totals 14 residues. V dropped 4 bases and J dropped 4 bases, with 13 bases sitting between them. The CDR3 region has the DNA TGTGCCAGTAGTACTTCAGGGGTGCGAGAGACCCAGTACTTC. It encodes CASSTSGVRETQYF.

This clonotype turned up a few times. The chain links TRBV19 to TRBJ2-3; 8 nucleotides match TRBD2. CDR1 and CDR2 from the germline V gene are LNHDA and SQIVND (reference sequence). This CDR3 spans 15 amino acids. Germline trimming cut 3 bases from V and 8 bases from J; bases unmatched to any gene: 10. This CDR3 reads CASSIDSGAQGTQYF. The DNA for the CDR3 is TGTGCCAGTAGTATTGATAGCGGGGCCCAGGGTACGCAGTATTTT. Full variable domain (outside the CDR3, taken from reference TRBV19 and TRBJ2-3): DGGITQSPKYLFRKEGQNVTLSCEQNLNHDAMYWYRQDPGQGLRLIYYSQIVNDFQKGDIAEGYSVSREKKESFPLTVTSAQKNPTAFYLCASSIDSGAQGTQYFGPGTRLTVL.

This clonotype was seen a few times. The chain links TRBV7-2 to TRBJ2-3; the match to TRBD2 covers 10 bases. Per germline, CDR1 SGHTA and CDR2 FQGNSA. The CDR3 runs to 18 residues. With V trimmed by 2 bases and J by 0 bases, 8 bases remained unmatched. Here the CDR3 DNA reads TGTGCCAGCAGCTTACTGGCTAGCGGGAGCGGGAGCACAGATACGCAGTATTTT. Protein product: CASSLLASGSGSTDTQYF.

This chain links TRBV7-6 with TRBJ2-2; 7 bases agree with TRBD1. In germline, CDR1 is SGHVS, CDR2 FNYEAQ. V lost 7 bases and J lost 0; bases outside the gene matches: 8. The CDR3 spans 16 residues. The CDR3 DNA reads TGTGCCAGCATCCAAACGACAGGGCCGAACACCGGGGAGCTGTTTTTT. The encoded protein is CASIQTTGPNTGELFF.

The J gene is TRBJ2-7, the V gene TRBV29-1, with D perhaps matching TRBD1 (6 bases). Trimming cost V 7 bases and J 4 bases, with 11 bases left between them. Germline assignment: CDR1 SQVTM and CDR2 ANQGSEA. This CDR3 is built from 11 residues. CDR3 amino acids: CSGTGLYEQYF. The CDR3 DNA reads TGCAGCGGTACAGGGTTGTACGAGCAGTACTTC.